These T cell receptor beta chains were read from a single sample in a study of T cell responses to AZD1222 COVID-19 vaccine. TCRdb's table, derived via immunoSEQ multiplex PCR, lists solely in-frame clones and lacks some. The repertoire holds some 90,000 clones, 80% to 90% seen once, with over 7.5% in the top ten. The input for sequencing was peripheral blood, taken on day 0 of AZD1222 vaccination. The receptor source for this set is an adult in good health. The CDR3 runs from the conserved cysteine through the conserved F or W. D genes are given only for firm matches. Clone size, where shown, is once, few, many, or a class for clones that have expanded.

v_call: TRBV24-1
j_call: TRBJ1-5
clone_size: .
d_call: .
cdr3_nt: TGTGCCACCACAATTGCCATGGCAGGGCGGCCCCCGAGGGGCTTTTTTAGCAATCAGCCCCAGCATTTT
cdr3_aa: CATTIAMAGRPPRGFFSNQPQHF

v_call: TRBV19
j_call: TRBJ2-1
clone_size: .
d_call: TRBD1
cdr3_nt: TGTGCCAGTAGCCCTCGGGACAGCTCCTACAATGAGCAGTTCTTC
cdr3_aa: CASSPRDSSYNEQFF

v_call: TRBV5-1
j_call: TRBJ2-2
clone_size: few
d_call: TRBD1
cdr3_nt: TGCGCCAGCAGTGCTTACCCCGGGACAGGGAACACCGGGGAGCTGTTTTTT
cdr3_aa: CASSAYPGTGNTGELFF

v_call: TRBV7-8
j_call: TRBJ2-5
clone_size: .
d_call: TRBD2
cdr3_nt: TGTGCCAGCAGCCGAGCTAGCGGGAGGTCTGCAGAGACCCAGTACTTC
cdr3_aa: CASSRASGRSAETQYF

v_call: TRBV10-2
j_call: TRBJ2-3
clone_size: .
d_call: TRBD2
cdr3_nt: TGCGCCAGCAGTGATCTTAAGGATAGCGGGAGGGCGGATACGCAGTATTTT
cdr3_aa: CASSDLKDSGRADTQYF

v_call: TRBV7-2
j_call: TRBJ2-1
clone_size: .
d_call: TRBD1
cdr3_nt: TGTGCCAGCAGCATCGGACAGGGGGCCTACAATGAGCAGTTCTTC
cdr3_aa: CASSIGQGAYNEQFF

v_call: TRBV2
j_call: TRBJ2-7
clone_size: .
d_call: TRBD1
cdr3_nt: TGTGCCAGCAGAGAACCGGGACAGGGGTCCTACGAGCAGTACTTC
cdr3_aa: CASREPGQGSYEQYF

v_call: TRBV12-3/TRBV12-4
j_call: TRBJ1-2
clone_size: .
d_call: TRBD1
cdr3_nt: TGTGCCAGCAGTTACGACAGGGCCTATGGCTACACCTTC
cdr3_aa: CASSYDRAYGYTF

v_call: TRBV28
j_call: TRBJ1-5
clone_size: .
d_call: TRBD1
cdr3_nt: TGTGCCAGCAGCCAGGGGACAGGGTTCAATCAGCCCCAGCATTTT
cdr3_aa: CASSQGTGFNQPQHF

v_call: TRBV5-8
j_call: TRBJ1-1
clone_size: .
d_call: TRBD1
cdr3_nt: TGTGCCAGCAGCTTGGGACAGGGGCGGACTGAAGCTTTCTTT
cdr3_aa: CASSLGQGRTEAFF

v_call: TRBV7-6
j_call: TRBJ2-7
clone_size: few
d_call: .
cdr3_nt: TGTGCCAGCAGCTTAGAGACGGATTACGAGCAGTACTTC
cdr3_aa: CASSLETDYEQYF

v_call: TRBV30
j_call: TRBJ1-3
clone_size: .
d_call: .
cdr3_nt: TGTGCCTGGACCGAGGGGTTAGGATCCGGAAACACCATATATTTT
cdr3_aa: CAWTEGLGSGNTIYF

v_call: TRBV29-1
j_call: TRBJ2-6
clone_size: few
d_call: TRBD1
cdr3_nt: TGCAGCGCTCTACTTCAGGGGGCGACGGCCAACGTCCTGACTTTC
cdr3_aa: CSALLQGATANVLTF

v_call: TRBV28
j_call: TRBJ1-5
clone_size: .
d_call: .
cdr3_nt: TGTGCCAGCAGTTTAATGGGGAGATCGAATCAGCCCCAGCATTTT
cdr3_aa: CASSLMGRSNQPQHF

v_call: TRBV6-5
j_call: TRBJ2-3
clone_size: .
d_call: .
cdr3_nt: TGTGCCAGCAGTTCCCCCACAGATACGCAGTATTTT
cdr3_aa: CASSSPTDTQYF

v_call: TRBV7-9
j_call: TRBJ2-1
clone_size: .
d_call: TRBD2
cdr3_nt: TGTGCCAGCAGCCCCCCGGGGGTAGCGGGAGGTAGGAATGAGCAGTTCTTC
cdr3_aa: CASSPPGVAGGRNEQFF

v_call: TRBV27
j_call: TRBJ1-1
clone_size: .
d_call: .
cdr3_nt: TGTGCCAGCAGTTTCTTAGGCAGGTTTGATGAAGCTTTCTTT
cdr3_aa: CASSFLGRFDEAFF

v_call: TRBV9
j_call: TRBJ1-2
clone_size: .
d_call: .
cdr3_nt: TGTGCCAGCAGCGTAGACGGGGTGGCGAGAGGTGGCTACACCTTC
cdr3_aa: CASSVDGVARGGYTF

v_call: TRBV7-2
j_call: TRBJ1-5
clone_size: .
d_call: .
cdr3_nt: TGTGCCAGCAGCTTAGTACAGGGATTCGATCAGCCCCAGCATTTT
cdr3_aa: CASSLVQGFDQPQHF

v_call: TRBV27
j_call: TRBJ2-2
clone_size: .
d_call: .
cdr3_nt: TGTGCCAGCAGGAAACAGGCCACCGGGGAGCTGTTTTTT
cdr3_aa: CASRKQATGELFF

v_call: TRBV6-6
j_call: TRBJ1-2
clone_size: .
d_call: TRBD1
cdr3_nt: TGTGCCAGCAGTCCGCCCGGACAGGGGATCTATGGCTACACCTTC
cdr3_aa: CASSPPGQGIYGYTF

v_call: TRBV7-9
j_call: TRBJ1-2
clone_size: few
d_call: .
cdr3_nt: TGTGCCAGCAGCTTAGGGCAACTGGGAAACTACACCTTC
cdr3_aa: CASSLGQLGNYTF

v_call: TRBV24-1
j_call: TRBJ1-2
clone_size: .
d_call: .
cdr3_nt: TGTGCCACCAGTGATATCATGGAGGGCTACACCTTC
cdr3_aa: CATSDIMEGYTF

v_call: TRBV28
j_call: TRBJ2-7
clone_size: once
d_call: .
cdr3_nt: TGTGCCAGCAGTTCAGACGAACTTCTCTACGAGCAGTACTTC
cdr3_aa: CASSSDELLYEQYF

v_call: TRBV28
j_call: TRBJ1-6
clone_size: once
d_call: TRBD1
cdr3_nt: TGTGCCAGCAGTTTATTGGGCCTCGGGACAGTTAATTCACCCCTCCACTTT
cdr3_aa: CASSLLGLGTVNSPLHF

v_call: TRBV11-2
j_call: TRBJ2-6
clone_size: .
d_call: TRBD1
cdr3_nt: TGTGCCAGCAGCTTCGGGACAGCGTACTCTGGGGCCAACGTCCTGACTTTC
cdr3_aa: CASSFGTAYSGANVLTF

v_call: TRBV5-1
j_call: TRBJ1-1
clone_size: few
d_call: .
cdr3_nt: TGCGCCAGCAGCGTCGTAAGGGGGAACACTGAAGCTTTCTTT
cdr3_aa: CASSVVRGNTEAFF

v_call: TRBV4-1
j_call: TRBJ1-1
clone_size: .
d_call: TRBD1
cdr3_nt: TGCGCCAGCAGCACCCGGACAGGTTGGAACACTGAAGCTTTCTTT
cdr3_aa: CASSTRTGWNTEAFF

v_call: TRBV18
j_call: TRBJ1-6
clone_size: .
d_call: TRBD1
cdr3_nt: TGTGCCAGCTCACCACGGACAGGGGATAATTCACCCCTCCACTTT
cdr3_aa: CASSPRTGDNSPLHF

v_call: TRBV30
j_call: TRBJ2-7
clone_size: .
d_call: .
cdr3_nt: TGTGCCTGGACCGCGACAGTGGGGGAGCAGTACTTC
cdr3_aa: CAWTATVGEQYF

v_call: TRBV10-3
j_call: TRBJ1-3
clone_size: .
d_call: TRBD1
cdr3_nt: TGTGCCATCAGCAGACCAGGGGGGTCTGGAAACACCATATATTTT
cdr3_aa: CAISRPGGSGNTIYF

v_call: TRBV13
j_call: TRBJ2-5
clone_size: .
d_call: TRBD1
cdr3_nt: TGTGCCAGCAGCCCCAGGACAGGGGGGTGGGAGACCCAGTACTTC
cdr3_aa: CASSPRTGGWETQYF

v_call: TRBV28
j_call: TRBJ1-1
clone_size: .
d_call: TRBD1
cdr3_nt: TGTGCCAGCAGTTCCTCGGACAGGGCGGGCACTGAAGCTTTCTTT
cdr3_aa: CASSSSDRAGTEAFF

v_call: TRBV5-1
j_call: TRBJ2-1
clone_size: .
d_call: TRBD2
cdr3_nt: TGCGCCAGCAACCGGGGCAGGCAGACTAGCGGGAACAACTACAATGAGCAGTTCTTC
cdr3_aa: CASNRGRQTSGNNYNEQFF

v_call: TRBV15
j_call: TRBJ2-2
clone_size: .
d_call: .
cdr3_nt: TGTGCCACCAGCAGAGTAGCAGGGACGGTGGGATCCGGGGAGCTGTTTTTT
cdr3_aa: CATSRVAGTVGSGELFF

v_call: TRBV15
j_call: TRBJ1-4
clone_size: .
d_call: .
cdr3_nt: TGTGCCACCATCCGGGGTTATAATGAAAAACTGTTTTTT
cdr3_aa: CATIRGYNEKLFF

v_call: TRBV9
j_call: TRBJ2-1
clone_size: .
d_call: .
cdr3_nt: TGTGCCAGCAGCGCAGAGGCGGGCTCCTACAATGAGCAGTTCTTC
cdr3_aa: CASSAEAGSYNEQFF

v_call: TRBV28
j_call: TRBJ1-5
clone_size: .
d_call: .
cdr3_nt: TGTGCCAGCATTCCAGGACAGCGTAATCAGCCCCAGCATTTT
cdr3_aa: CASIPGQRNQPQHF

v_call: TRBV27
j_call: TRBJ2-3
clone_size: .
d_call: .
cdr3_nt: TGTGCCAGCAGTTACGGGTGGACGGGGAGCACAGATACGCAGTATTTT
cdr3_aa: CASSYGWTGSTDTQYF

v_call: TRBV2
j_call: TRBJ1-2
clone_size: .
d_call: .
cdr3_nt: TGTGCCAGCAGTGTGGGGGGCAGGTCCTATGGCTACACCTTC
cdr3_aa: CASSVGGRSYGYTF

v_call: TRBV27
j_call: TRBJ2-1
clone_size: .
d_call: TRBD2
cdr3_nt: TGTGCCAGCAGCTCGCCTTTAGCGGGAGAAGTGAATGAGCAGTTCTTC
cdr3_aa: CASSSPLAGEVNEQFF

v_call: TRBV2
j_call: TRBJ1-1
clone_size: few
d_call: .
cdr3_nt: TGTGCCAGCAGTGGTCAGGGGAACACTGAAGCTTTCTTT
cdr3_aa: CASSGQGNTEAFF

v_call: TRBV18
j_call: TRBJ1-1
clone_size: .
d_call: .
cdr3_nt: TGTGCCAGCTCACCGACACGTCAGACTGAAGCTTTCTTT
cdr3_aa: CASSPTRQTEAFF

v_call: TRBV9
j_call: TRBJ1-1
clone_size: few
d_call: TRBD1
cdr3_nt: TGTGCCAGCAGCGCGGGACAGACTGAAGCTTTCTTT
cdr3_aa: CASSAGQTEAFF

v_call: TRBV7-2
j_call: TRBJ1-5
clone_size: .
d_call: .
cdr3_nt: TGTGCCAGCAGGATGGGGGATCAGCCCCAGCATTTT
cdr3_aa: CASRMGDQPQHF

v_call: TRBV2
j_call: TRBJ2-3
clone_size: .
d_call: .
cdr3_nt: TGTGCCAGCAGTGTGAATACTCGGGGAGATACGCAGTATTTT
cdr3_aa: CASSVNTRGDTQYF

v_call: TRBV19
j_call: TRBJ1-5
clone_size: .
d_call: .
cdr3_nt: TGTGCCAGTAGTATAGACGGGGACTGGCAGCAGCCCCAGCATTTT
cdr3_aa: CASSIDGDWQQPQHF

v_call: TRBV7-3
j_call: TRBJ2-7
clone_size: .
d_call: TRBD2
cdr3_nt: TGTGCCAGCAGCTTGGTAATAGCGGGAGTAAACGAGCAGTACTTC
cdr3_aa: CASSLVIAGVNEQYF

v_call: TRBV21-1
j_call: TRBJ2-2
clone_size: .
d_call: .
cdr3_nt: TGTGCCAGCAGCAAGAGGTGGGGCAGGGGGAAGAAAACGAACACCGGGGAGCTGTTTTTT
cdr3_aa: CASSKRWGRGKKTNTGELFF

v_call: TRBV6-2/TRBV6-3
j_call: TRBJ2-7
clone_size: .
d_call: TRBD2
cdr3_nt: TGTGCCAGCAGTACATGGACTAGCGGGAGTAGCTACGAGCAGTACTTC
cdr3_aa: CASSTWTSGSSYEQYF

v_call: TRBV28
j_call: TRBJ2-7
clone_size: .
d_call: .
cdr3_nt: TGTGCCAGCAGTTTCGAGTGGGGGAGACACTACGAGCAGTACTTC
cdr3_aa: CASSFEWGRHYEQYF

v_call: TRBV18
j_call: TRBJ2-1
clone_size: .
d_call: .
cdr3_nt: TGTGCCAGCTCACCCGCGACTAGTGGGAATGAGCAGTTCTTC
cdr3_aa: CASSPATSGNEQFF

v_call: TRBV28
j_call: TRBJ1-2
clone_size: .
d_call: .
cdr3_nt: TGTGCCAGCAGTCAGATACAGGGACCCCCACTTCCTTATGGCTACACCTTC
cdr3_aa: CASSQIQGPPLPYGYTF

v_call: TRBV5-4
j_call: TRBJ2-7
clone_size: .
d_call: .
cdr3_nt: TGTGCCAGCAGCTTGGGGCTGGCGGGACCTCCCCTAAACGAGCAGTACTTC
cdr3_aa: CASSLGLAGPPLNEQYF

v_call: TRBV19
j_call: TRBJ1-1
clone_size: .
d_call: .
cdr3_nt: TGTGCCAGTAGAATAAACAGGGATACGAACACTGAAGCTTTCTTT
cdr3_aa: CASRINRDTNTEAFF